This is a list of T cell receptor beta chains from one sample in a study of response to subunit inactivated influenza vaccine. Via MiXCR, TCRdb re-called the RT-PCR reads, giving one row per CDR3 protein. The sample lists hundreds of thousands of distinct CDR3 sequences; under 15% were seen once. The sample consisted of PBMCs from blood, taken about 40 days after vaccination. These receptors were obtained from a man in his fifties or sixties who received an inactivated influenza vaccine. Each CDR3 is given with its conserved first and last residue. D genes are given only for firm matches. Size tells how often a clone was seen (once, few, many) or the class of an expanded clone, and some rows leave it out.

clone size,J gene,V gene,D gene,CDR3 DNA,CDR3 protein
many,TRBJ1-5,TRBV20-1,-,TGCAGTGCTAGAGATCGGCGTACTGATCAGCCCCAGCATTTT,CSARDRRTDQPQHF
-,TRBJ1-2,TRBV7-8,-,TGTGCCAGCAGCTTATGGTCCGAAGGGACCGGTGGCTACACCTTC,CASSLWSEGTGGYTF
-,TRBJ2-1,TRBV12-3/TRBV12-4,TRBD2,TGTGCCAGCAGCCTCCTAGCGGGAGGGCCTGGTAATGAGCAGTTCTTC,CASSLLAGGPGNEQFF
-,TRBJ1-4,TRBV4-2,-,TGTGCCAGCAGCCCCCGGGGCTACAATGAAAAACTGTTTTTT,CASSPRGYNEKLFF
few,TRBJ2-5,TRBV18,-,TGTGCCAGCTCAGCGGACGGACGAGAGACCCAGTACTTC,CASSADGRETQYF
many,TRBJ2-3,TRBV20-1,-,TGCAGTGCCATATCCGGGACGTCTACGCAGTATTTT,CSAISGTSTQYF
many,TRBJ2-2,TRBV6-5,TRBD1,TGTGCCAGCAGTTACACGGGACAGGGGATTTCCGGGGAGCTGTTTTTT,CASSYTGQGISGELFF
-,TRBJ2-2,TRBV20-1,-,TGCAGTGCTAGCGGACCCCTTCTAGGCACCGGGGAGCTGTTTTTT,CSASGPLLGTGELFF
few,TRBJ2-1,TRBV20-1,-,TGCAGTGCTAGCCGGGGAGCTCGCAATGAGCAGTTCTTC,CSASRGARNEQFF
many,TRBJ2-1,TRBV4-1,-,TGCGCCAGCAGCCAAGAAGGGCGGCAGATTAATGAGCAGTTCTTC,CASSQEGRQINEQFF
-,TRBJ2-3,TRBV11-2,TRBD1,TGTGCCAGCAGCTTAAGGAGGACAGGGTTTAGCACAGATACGCAGTATTTT,CASSLRRTGFSTDTQYF
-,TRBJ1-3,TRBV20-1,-,TGCAGTGCTCACCCCCGCTCAAAGCAAACCTCTGGAAACACCATATATTTT,CSAHPRSKQTSGNTIYF
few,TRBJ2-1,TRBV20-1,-,TGCAGTGCTAGACATCGGGGAGGAAGGGGTTCCTACAATGAGCAGTTCTTC,CSARHRGGRGSYNEQFF
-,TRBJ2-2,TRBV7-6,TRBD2,TGTGCCAGCTCGACTAGCGGGGGGGCGGTCACCGGGGAGCTGTTTTTT,CASSTSGGAVTGELFF